The entry below describes one T cell receptor beta chain. Its antigen is as yet unknown. Time point reported: pretreatment peripheral blood. This sample was taken from a study of PD-L1 blockade in urothelial cancer. Study overall: About nine tenths of the roughly 29 patients were men who had bladder-origin urothelial cancer. Blood samples had a median of around 140,000 T cells, more than 65,000 unique TCRs, and clonality more than 0.075.

V lost 4 bases and J 4 bases, leaving 14 bases between the germline ends. Germline CDR1 and CDR2: SGHNT and YYREEE (reference sequence). The CDR3 has 14 amino acids. Points from the study as a whole: Pretreatment clonality of the blood TCR repertoire below the median was predictive of superior survival.

Assay: immunoSEQ multiplex PCR; the TCRdb copy retains only in-frame clones and omits some. The table lists under 95,000 clones, roughly 84% of them singletons, with approximately 15% in the top ten. This sequence joins TRBV5-4 and TRBJ1-2; the D gene is possibly TRBD1 (5 bases). This TCR was sampled from a man between 60 and 75 years old with urothelial cancer. The sequences come from PBMCs, collected around atezolizumab (anti-PD-L1) treatment. The CDR3 spells CASSQAEGLYGYTF. CDR3 coding DNA: TGTGCCAGCAGCCAGGCGGAGGGGCTCTATGGCTACACCTTC.